This T cell receptor (beta chain) is drawn from a study of spatial heterogeneity in lung cancer (dated by TCRdb to about 2019). Broadly, across the study: Beta-chain transcripts were consistently detected in greater numbers than alpha-chain transcripts, which likely reflects a higher abundance of beta-chain transcripts. Nonsynonymous mutation counts, determined by whole-exome sequencing of tumor tissue, were related to features of the TCR repertoire. Both alpha and beta chains were TCR-sequenced in samples taken at surgery, namely 220 tumor regions, 61 to 65 matched nontumor lung samples and 56 PBMC samples. In the raw uncorrected reads, each unique combination of TCR and UMI appeared more than ten times on average. In non-small cell lung cancer, the study quantitatively compared TCR alpha and beta repertoires across several tumor regions, matched nontumor lung, and blood.

The CDR3 measures 13 amino acids from cysteine to phenylalanine. The DNA shown is the 39-base CDR3, in frame from base 1. Sequences SGHTA (CDR1) and FQGTGA (CDR2) are obtained from the germline V gene. V loses 2 bases at its end and J loses 15 bases; junction bases beyond the gene matches: 5. Ten or more counts support this clonotype. Its specific antigen is unknown. Within one base of it there is no much larger clone, and no base qualities were kept. The sample's time point label is to be understood as: sample taken at primary tumor resection. The donors were fewer than 90 patients from the lung TRACERx cohort who had early-stage, untreated non-small cell lung cancer. For TCR sequencing, whole RNA was extracted from tumor and nontumor lung tissue, or from cryopreserved PBMC samples, and no cell sorting was done. Only patients for whom sufficient RNA was available from at least two tumor regions were selected for TCR sequencing.

Preparation of the library involved 5' RACE. Sequenced on a NextSeq 500. The TCR library protocol attached a unique molecular identifier to each TCR cDNA molecule to allow correction of PCR and sequencing errors. In the source study's methods: Decombinator tools were used for TCR identification, UMI-based error correction and CDR3 extraction. TCRs above a frequency of 2 per 1,000, corresponding to the top 1% of the tumor frequency distribution, were defined as expanded. Renyi diversity was computed with the R vegan package after each repertoire had been subsampled 100 times to 5,000 TCRs. CDR3 similarity networks were constructed using string-kernel similarity of amino acid triplets, with links drawn between CDR3s whose pairwise similarity was above 0.82. TCRdb reprocessed the public reads (quality trimming at Q25 with fastp, clone calling with MiXCR) and kept in-frame beta chains. Every CDR3 protein is listed once, alongside the most common genes and DNA of its rows. Here the V and J calls rest on TCRdb's processing, not on the authors' analysis. This sample comprises 20,000 to 30,000 distinct CDR3 sequences, around 5% of them detected only once. The ten largest make up around 5.5% of the sample.

The paper's findings and limits, for the study overall: Confirming at a functional level the hypothesis that regional TCRs recognize regional mutations was considered to require additional single-cell paired TCR alpha and beta sequencing. Ubiquitous expanded tumor TCRs were found in blood more often at tumor resection than at routine follow-up.

The sequencing here drew on PBMCs, taken at surgery. This sequence was found in a male donor with early-stage non-small cell lung cancer. The chain couples TRBV7-3 to TRBJ2-1; TRBD2 agrees with 12 junctional bases. The CDR3 in this case is CASSLSSGRARFF. The bases read TGTGCCAGCAGCTTATCTAGCGGGAGGGCTCGGTTCTTC.